These 21 T cell receptor beta chains were all obtained from the same sample, sequenced in a study of graft-versus-host responses after intestinal transplantation. Method: immunoSEQ multiplex PCR; TCRdb's copy keeps in-frame clones and lacks some. The repertoire holds about 100,000 clones, with over 75% as singletons. Their recognized antigens are unknown. Sequenced here: unstimulated CD4+ T cells sorted from spleen or lymph node cells, sampled before transplant. The receptor set was obtained from a human donor who was the organ donor for an intestinal transplant.

The J gene is TRBJ1-2, the V gene TRBV30; 7 nucleotides align to TRBD1. The ends lost 4 bases at V and 4 bases at J; junction bases unmatched: 9. The CDR3 covers 14 residues. CDR1 is GTSNPN and CDR2 is SVGIG in the germline V gene (reference sequence). The CDR3 protein is CAWNNEGGGYGYTF. The CDR3, as DNA: TGTGCCTGGAACAATGAAGGGGGCGGCTATGGCTACACCTTC.

V and J are TRBV30 and TRBJ2-7, with D perhaps being TRBD1 or TRBD2 (6 bases each). V was shortened by 0 bases and J by 0 bases, with 12 bases between the two germline ends. The length of the CDR3 is 15 residues. Per the germline V gene, CDR1 is GTSNPN and CDR2 is SVGIG (reference sequence). The CDR3 here is CAWSVGGSSSYEQYF. The CDR3 DNA reads as TGTGCCTGGAGTGTAGGGGGGTCATCCTCCTACGAGCAGTACTTC.

This clone was seen just once. This chain joins TRBV6-1 and TRBJ1-6; the D is unclear. Trimming shortened V by 1 base and J by 0 bases, and 7 bases separated the two germline ends. There are 16 residues in the CDR3. Per germline, CDR1 MNHNS and CDR2 SASEGT. For the CDR3, the DNA is TGTGCCAGCAGTGAAGAGAAGAGCTCCTATAATTCACCCCTCCACTTT. Translating gives CASSEEKSSYNSPLHF.

The V and J genes are TRBV25-1 and TRBJ1-2; D is unclear. V gave up 5 bases and J gave up 2 bases, with 9 bases separating them. The germline CDR1 and CDR2 sequences are MGHDK and SYGVNS. The CDR3 is 13 amino acids. The CDR3 sequence: CASSPPHNYGYTF. In DNA form, the CDR3 reads TGTGCCAGCAGTCCTCCCCACAACTATGGCTACACCTTC.

The chain combines TRBV11-3 with TRBJ1-2; 7 bases agree with TRBD1. V trimming: 5 bases; J trimming: 3 bases; junction bases outside the gene matches: 6. This CDR3 contains 14 residues. Germline V gene sequence: CDR1 SGHNT, CDR2 YENEEA. In nucleotides, the CDR3 is TGTGCCAGCAGCGGACGACAGGGCTACTATGGCTACACCTTC. Translation: CASSGRQGYYGYTF.

J is TRBJ2-3 and V is TRBV19, with 11 nucleotides matching TRBD1. The V gene's germline CDR1 is LNHDA and CDR2 SQIVND (reference sequence). V shed 3 bases, J shed 2 bases, and the junction held 4 bases outside the gene matches. The CDR3 covers 16 residues. CDR3 nucleotides: TGTGCCAGTAGTATCCAAGGACAGGGGGCCACAGATACGCAGTATTTT. Encoded protein: CASSIQGQGATDTQYF.

V and J are TRBV19 and TRBJ2-4, with 9 bases lining up with TRBD1. V was pared by 6 bases and J by 0 bases, with 18 bases of the junction left unmatched. Germline V gene lookup returns CDR1 LNHDA and CDR2 SQIVND (reference sequence). The CDR3 loop spans 20 amino acids. For the CDR3, the DNA is TGTGCCAGTAGCGATCGAGGCGGGACAGGGCAGTCGGTAGCCAAAAACATTCAGTACTTC. Its protein is CASSDRGGTGQSVAKNIQYF.

The J gene is TRBJ2-1, the V gene TRBV29-1, with 7 nucleotides matching TRBD1. Trimming cost V 1 base and J 10 bases; bases outside gene matches: 10. Germline-derived CDR1 and CDR2 are SQVTM and ANQGSEA. This CDR3 has 14 residues. Here the CDR3 DNA reads TGCAGCGTTGAAGTGCAACAGGGGTCGGGGGAGCAGTTCTTC. As protein: CSVEVQQGSGEQFF.

The chain recombines TRBV6-5 with TRBJ2-3, with a possible D match to TRBD2 (6 bases). The CDR3 length is 14 residues. The V gene lost 5 bases and the J gene lost 0 bases, with 9 bases spanning the gap. CDR1 is MNHEY, CDR2 SVGAGI, per germline. CDR3 amino acids: CASSEGLSTDTQYF. Written as DNA, the CDR3 is TGTGCCAGCAGTGAGGGACTCAGCACAGATACGCAGTATTTT.

The chain has TRBV6-1 and TRBJ2-5; no definite D call. V lost 10 bases and J 5 bases, leaving 14 bases between the germline ends. The CDR3 runs 12 residues. The germline V gene has CDR1 MNHNS and CDR2 SASEGT. The CDR3 region is CATVMTPETQYF. DNA for the CDR3: TGTGCCACCGTTATGACGCCTGAGACCCAGTACTTC.

This chain connects TRBV5-1 to TRBJ1-2; D might be TRBD1 (6 bases). CDR1 and CDR2 from the germline V gene are SGHRS and YFSETQ. Trimming removed 5 bases from V and 1 base from J, with 27 bases in between. This CDR3 comprises 19 residues. Here the CDR3 DNA reads TGCGCCAGCAGTCGATTTTCCCAAAGCGCCGGGACAAGTAACTATGGCTACACCTTC. Its protein product is CASSRFSQSAGTSNYGYTF. Looking up the rest from reference TRBV5-1 and TRBJ1-2 gives the full variable domain: KAGVTQTPRYLIKTRGQQVTLSCSPISGHRSVSWYQQTPGQGLQFLFEYFSETQRNKGNFPGRFSGRQFSNSRSEMNVSTLELGDSALYLCASSRFSQSAGTSNYGYTFGSGTRLTVV.

V gene TRBV21-1 combines with J gene TRBJ2-4. TRBV21-1 is assigned pseudogene status. The CDR3 covers 15 residues. The CDR3: CASPPGSCTKNIQYF. For the CDR3, the DNA is TGTGCCAGCCCCCCAGGGAGCTGTACCAAAAACATTCAGTACTTC.

The chain is built from TRBV7-2 and TRBJ1-1; 9 bases map to TRBD1. In germline, CDR1 is SGHTA, CDR2 FQGNSA. With V trimmed by 2 bases and J by 7 bases, 8 bases remained unmatched. The CDR3 covers 15 residues. The CDR3 DNA sequence: TGTGCCAGCAGCTTATCCGGACAGGGGATTTATGAAGCTTTCTTT. It translates to CASSLSGQGIYEAFF. The full variable domain, in which reference TRBV7-2 and TRBJ1-1 provide the parts outside the CDR3, is GAGVSQSPSNKVTEKGKDVELRCDPISGHTALYWYRQSLGQGLEFLIYFQGNSAPDKSGLPSDRFSAERTGGSVSTLTIQRTQQEDSAVYLCASSLSGQGIYEAFFGQGTRLTVV.

The J gene is TRBJ2-1, the V gene TRBV18, with 7 bases lining up with TRBD1. The CDR3 spans 16 residues. V lost 4 bases to trimming and J lost 9 bases; unmatched junction nucleotides: 15. CDR1 and CDR2 from the germline V gene are KGHSH and LQKENI. CDR3 sequence reads: CASSHTDRVPMGEQFF. DNA of the CDR3: TGTGCCAGCTCACACACCGACAGGGTTCCTATGGGTGAGCAGTTCTTC.

The chain combines TRBV5-4 with TRBJ2-3; no definite D call. Trimming cost V 4 bases and J 6 bases, with 9 bases left between them. There are 12 residues in the CDR3. Germline V lookup: CDR1 SGHNT, CDR2 YYREEE (reference sequence). The CDR3 loop reads CASSPTTDTQYF. The CDR3 DNA reads as TGTGCCAGCAGCCCTACGACGGATACGCAGTATTTT.

The chain joins TRBV11-2 to TRBJ2-5, with TRBD2 as a possible D gene (5 bases). The germline CDR1 and CDR2 sequences are SGHAT and FQNNGV. The length of the CDR3 is 13 residues. V lost 1 base and J 7 bases, leaving 10 bases between the germline ends. The chain's CDR3 is CASSLGERVTQYF. In nucleotides, the CDR3 is TGTGCCAGCAGCTTAGGGGAGAGGGTGACCCAGTACTTC.

The rearrangement joins TRBV5-1 to TRBJ2-3; 14 nucleotides agree with TRBD2. This CDR3 comprises 17 residues. V lost 5 bases to trimming and J lost 7 bases; unmatched junction nucleotides: 12. Germline-derived CDR1 and CDR2 are SGHRS and YFSETQ. The CDR3 region is CASRLPHGTSGGNTQYF. CDR3 sequence (DNA): TGCGCCAGCAGACTCCCCCACGGGACTAGCGGGGGCAATACGCAGTATTTT. Variable domain in full (rest from reference TRBV5-1 and TRBJ2-3): KAGVTQTPRYLIKTRGQQVTLSCSPISGHRSVSWYQQTPGQGLQFLFEYFSETQRNKGNFPGRFSGRQFSNSRSEMNVSTLELGDSALYLCASRLPHGTSGGNTQYFGPGTRLTVL.

V usage is TRBV9 and J usage is TRBJ1-1; D is possibly TRBD1 (5 bases). With 6 bases removed from V and 5 bases from J, the gap between germline ends came to 14 bases. Germline loops: CDR1 SGDLS, CDR2 YYNGEE. The CDR3 is made up of 13 amino acids. DNA for the CDR3: TGTGCCAGCACCAAAGGAGGGGAGACTGAAGCTTTCTTT. This translates into CASTKGGETEAFF.

This sequence joins TRBV19 and TRBJ2-7; TRBD1 aligns across 7 bases. This CDR3 has 15 residues. The germline V gene has CDR1 LNHDA and CDR2 SQIVND (reference sequence). V lost 2 bases, J lost 0 bases, and 4 bases stayed unmatched. CDR3 nucleotides: TGTGCCAGTAGTATACGAGGGGGCGACTCCTACGAGCAGTACTTC. Translated: CASSIRGGDSYEQYF.

The chain joins TRBV5-1 to TRBJ2-3; TRBD2 matches at 14 bases. The CDR3 has 16 amino acids. Germline V gives CDR1 SGHRS, CDR2 YFSETQ. V was clipped by 4 bases and J by 3 bases; unmatched bases: 4. Here the CDR3 reads CASSPGTSGGTDTQYF. As DNA, the CDR3 is TGCGCCAGCAGCCCCGGGACTAGCGGGGGTACAGATACGCAGTATTTT.

The chain combines TRBV18 with TRBJ2-1; weak D call: TRBD2 (6 bases). V was clipped by 0 bases and J by 4 bases, with 19 bases between them. CDR1 is KGHSH, CDR2 LQKENI, per germline. This CDR3 contains 18 residues. The CDR3 region has the DNA TGTGCCAGCTCACCACCGTACCGGGACTCACCCTTTTACAATGAGCAGTTCTTC. It translates to CASSPPYRDSPFYNEQFF.